This T cell receptor beta chain was found in a study of cytomegalovirus exposure and HLA in healthy donors. Study results and caveats: Researchers had no immune exposure information except CMV serostatus available. TRBV6-2, TRBV6-3 and other indistinguishable V segments were excluded.

Primers for the PCR totalled 60 Vbeta and 13 Jbeta. Authors' analysis steps: A follow-up analysis tallied about 80 million unique TCR beta chains, 8.5 million to 14 million shared. Assay: immunoSEQ multiplex PCR; the TCRdb copy retains only in-frame clones and omits some. The D gene and trimming were derived from the DNA, and the V and J assignments and clone size from that table. The repertoire holds 150,000 to 200,000 clones, with approximately 62% as singletons. As for this clone: What it binds is not known.

The CDR3 covers 13 residues. CDR1 KGHSH and CDR2 LQKENI come from the germline V gene. Trimming stripped 3 bases from V and 6 bases from J, with 9 bases between. V gene TRBV18 combines with J gene TRBJ2-1; D remains unclear. This TCR was recovered from a man aged 50 to 59 in good health and CMV-seronegative. The sequenced sample was PBMCs. The CDR3 DNA reads as TGTGCCAGCTCACCCCTCGTTAGCAATGAGCAGTTCTTC. It specifies CASSPLVSNEQFF.